Presented here are 5 T cell receptor beta chains from one specimen sequenced in a study of blood T cell repertoires in COVID-19. The table came from immunoSEQ multiplex PCR; TCRdb's copy has only in-frame clones and leaves some out. The sample has about 220,000 clones, around 85% seen once. The specimen sequenced was peripheral blood. The receptors originated from a human donor in a cohort sampled during active COVID-19.

V is TRBV4-3 and J is TRBJ2-7, with D maybe TRBD2 (6 bases). CDR1 is LGHNA and CDR2 is YSLEER in the germline V gene. The CDR3 contains 15 residues. The V and J ends lost 0 bases and 1 base respectively, with 10 bases between them. This CDR3 reads CASSQERGLSYEQYF. DNA of the CDR3: TGCGCCAGCAGCCAAGAACGGGGACTTTCCTACGAGCAGTACTTC.

This sequence joins TRBV7-9 and TRBJ2-1; TRBD2 matches 12 bases. The V and J ends lost 5 bases and 9 bases, in that order; junction bases with no gene match: 8. This CDR3 has 15 amino acids. Germline CDR1 and CDR2: SEHNR and FQNEAQ (reference sequence). CDR3 sequence (DNA): TGTGCCAGCAGCCTTCCTAGCGGGAGGGGAGTTGAGCAGTTCTTC. As protein: CASSLPSGRGVEQFF.

This chain connects TRBV1 to TRBJ1-2; TRBD1 reflects the table's D call only, with no check against the DNA. TRBV1 is a recognized pseudogene. The CDR3 is 14 amino acids. The CDR3 protein is CTSSLPGQEAGYTF. CDR3 sequence (DNA): TGCACCAGCAGCCTCCCGGGACAGGAGGCAGGCTACACCTTC.

The chain links TRBV28 to TRBJ2-7; 11 nucleotides match TRBD2. This CDR3 region has 16 residues. V was clipped by 1 base and J by 0 bases; unmatched bases: 2. Germline V gene sequence: CDR1 MDHEN, CDR2 SYDVKM. The DNA of the CDR3 is TGTGCCAGCAGTTTATATGGGACTAGCGGCTCCTACGAGCAGTACTTC. It codes for CASSLYGTSGSYEQYF. The full variable domain, with the rest looked up from reference TRBV28 and TRBJ2-7, is DVKVTQSSRYLVKRTGEKVFLECVQDMDHENMFWYRQDPGLGLRLIYFSYDVKMKEKGDIPEGYSVSREKKERFSLILESASTNQTSMYLCASSLYGTSGSYEQYFGPGTRLTVT.

This chain's CDR3 is CSVQPPGTPNTEAFF. In DNA form, the CDR3 reads TGCAGCGTTCAACCTCCGGGGACACCTAACACTGAAGCTTTCTTT. V usage is TRBV29-1 and J usage is TRBJ1-1; a weak D match, TRBD1 (6 bases). The CDR3 sequence is 15 residues long. The V gene's germline CDR1 is SQVTM and CDR2 ANQGSEA. Trimming removed 5 bases from V and 2 bases from J, with 18 bases in between.